This T cell receptor beta chain comes out of a study of breast tumors, draining lymph nodes, adjacent tissues. General study results and limits: Tumor TCR diversity was below lymph nodes but above nontumor tissue. Tumor T cell lymph node origin was a supported hypothesis, not proven. The data were judged consistent with most tumor T cells coming from lymph node and expanding in tumor.

This clonotype was detected many times. No antigen is known for it. From the multiplex PCR reads, TCRdb called clonotypes with MiXCR, one entry per CDR3 protein. In the table there are 200,000 to 300,000 distinct CDR3 sequences, roughly 30% of which are singletons. Breast cancer patients provided tissue from their axillary draining lymph nodes. The CDR3 covers 14 residues. The germline CDR1 and CDR2 sequences are SGHRS and YFSETQ. Trimming removed 4 bases at V and 6 bases at J, with 17 bases between. The chain employs TRBV5-1 and TRBJ2-7; D may be TRBD1 or TRBD2 (5 bases each). The sequence was obtained from a female donor with breast cancer. Some clones in this sample may be carry-over from other donors' samples. The sample was axillary lymph node tissue. Written as DNA, the CDR3 is TGCGCCAGCAGCGCACTTTTCTCCGGGACCGAGCAGTACTTC. Amino acid sequence: CASSALFSGTEQYF.